Presented here are 5 T cell receptor beta chains from one specimen sequenced in a study of regulatory T cells in long-lasting Graves disease. Time point specified: newly diagnosed GD, antithyroid drugs for less than 3 months. The TCR library was prepared using RNA isolated from PBMCs. Researchers made TCR beta libraries by using iRepertoire HTBI primers and running Arm-PCR on CDR3 regions. TCRdb analysed the multiplex PCR reads with MiXCR anew, one entry per CDR3 protein. The sample lists about 320,000 distinct CDR3 sequences, about 18% occurring once. Material: peripheral blood mononuclear cells (PBMCs), obtained at new diagnosis, from a patient treated with antithyroid drugs. Source of these receptors: a female donor with Graves disease.

This clonotype was counted at least ten times. The chain is built from TRBV27 and TRBJ2-1, with 16 bases aligning to TRBD2. There are 18 residues in the CDR3. Trimming removed 6 bases from V and 9 bases from J; junction bases left unmatched: 14. Germline V gene lookup returns CDR1 MNHEY and CDR2 SMNVEV (reference sequence). The CDR3, as DNA: TGTGCCAGCAGCCTGGGACTAGCGGGAGGGCCTATGGCCGGTGAGCAGTTCTTC. As protein: CASSLGLAGGPMAGEQFF.

This chain uses TRBV2 with TRBJ2-1, with TRBD2 matching over 12 bases. The junction had 2 bases not matched to a gene; V was cut back by 2 bases and J by 9 bases. Germline V gives CDR1 SNHLY, CDR2 FYNNEI. This CDR3 has 14 residues. The CDR3, as DNA: TGTGCCAGCAGTGAAACTAGCGGGAGGTCTGAGCAGTTCTTC. Encoded protein: CASSETSGRSEQFF.

This clonotype was detected a few times. CDR3 in amino acids: CASSTTPGGNQPQHF. As DNA, the CDR3 is TGTGCCAGCAGCACGACCCCAGGGGGCAATCAGCCCCAGCATTTT. The chain is built from TRBV7-9 and TRBJ1-5, with D perhaps TRBD1 (6 bases). Trimming took 5 bases from V and 2 from J, leaving 13 bases between them. From germline, CDR1 is SEHNR and CDR2 FQNEAQ (reference sequence). This CDR3 is 15 amino acids long.

A note on this clonotype: With a much larger clone just one base away, this may be a read error. CDR3 DNA sequence: TGTGCCAGGGCTAGCGGCTCCTACGAGCAGTACTTC. Its protein product is CARASGSYEQYF. The V and J genes are TRBV3-1 and TRBJ2-7, with 7 bases identical to TRBD2. This CDR3 has 12 amino acids. J gave up 0 bases and V 9 bases, and 2 bases lay outside the gene matches. The germline gives CDR1 LGHDT, CDR2 YNNKEL (reference sequence).

This clonotype was seen ten or more times. The chain uses TRBV3-1 and TRBJ2-3; D might be TRBD2 (6 bases). V shed 1 base and J shed 1 base, with 9 bases lying between them. CDR1 is LGHDT, CDR2 YNNKEL, per germline (reference sequence). The CDR3 has 15 residues. CDR3 nucleotides: TGTGCCAGCAGCCAAGCGGGAGCGGGCACAGATACGCAGTATTTT. Its translation: CASSQAGAGTDTQYF.